The rows below give T cell receptor beta chains drawn from one sample of a study of monozygotic twins with inflammatory bowel disease. TCRdb reprocessed the 5' RACE reads, with one entry per CDR3 protein and no DNA. This specimen shows approximately 390,000 distinct CDR3 sequences; the ten leading clones hold 2% to 2.5%. Sequencing was carried out using blood. The source is a human donor with ulcerative colitis or Crohn's disease, or a healthy co-twin of an affected twin (not recorded which). The CDR3 runs from the conserved cysteine through the conserved F or W. Fields, in order: V gene, J gene, CDR3 protein.

TRBV18	TRBJ1-1	CASSPGSMNTEAFF
TRBV12-5	TRBJ1-1	CASGLGEKGGLNTEAFF
TRBV27	TRBJ1-2	CASSPRQGYGYTF
TRBV3-1	TRBJ2-1	CASSQDGRGGAGEQFF
TRBV7-9	TRBJ2-3	CASSSPDGVTDTQYF
TRBV7-2	TRBJ2-7	CASSLRGGEQYF
TRBV5-7	TRBJ2-1	CASSFLSNEQFF
TRBV12-3/TRBV12-4	TRBJ2-7	CASSPEGQAEQYF
TRBV20-1	TRBJ2-1	CSAGTNTHNEQFF
TRBV20-1	TRBJ2-5	CSATDWVETQYF
TRBV20-1	TRBJ2-7	CSAPGLAGSSYEQYF
TRBV20-1	TRBJ1-5	CSATEGGAGNQPQHF
TRBV28	TRBJ2-7	CASSPTGLAGNYEQYF
TRBV5-6	TRBJ1-3	CASSFLDSSGNTIYF
TRBV9	TRBJ1-1	CASSVQGDTEAFF
TRBV15	TRBJ2-3	CATSRDTGGTDTQYF
TRBV7-9	TRBJ2-7	CASSWGAIYEQYF
TRBV20-1	TRBJ2-7	CSAKRAPSSYEQYF
TRBV4-1	TRBJ2-7	CASSQESRGREQYF
TRBV10-1	TRBJ2-7	CASTLGGGSLEQYF
TRBV4-2	TRBJ1-2	CASSPQGEEHNYGYTF
TRBV7-2	TRBJ2-3	CASSLSSQDTDTQYF
TRBV5-1	TRBJ2-1	CASSLELAGLYNEQFF
TRBV28	TRBJ1-5	CASSDRFSNQPQHF
TRBV29-1	TRBJ2-7	CSVEGQFYEQYF
TRBV7-2	TRBJ1-5	CASSWDRSEQPQHF
TRBV4-1	TRBJ2-4	CASSQVGGGAGIQYF
TRBV20-1	TRBJ2-1	CSARVASGNEQFF
TRBV30	TRBJ1-3	CAWSGEGSSGNTIYF
TRBV5-1	TRBJ1-1	CASSPDRPSVAFF
TRBV6-5	TRBJ1-1	CASSYSSRGGTEAFF
TRBV28	TRBJ2-1	CASSLIGLAGRRQFF
TRBV3-1	TRBJ2-7	CASSHSPGLGPYEQYF
TRBV5-1	TRBJ2-7	CASSLDGSGSSHEQYF
TRBV6-1	TRBJ2-7	CASSSPWGDTTYEQYF
TRBV11-2	TRBJ2-1	CASSPRNEQFF
TRBV7-9	TRBJ2-7	CASTFTRSGVYEQYF
TRBV6-7	TRBJ2-3	CASTATSGSCPDTQYF
TRBV4-1	TRBJ2-5	CASSQDPSGSKETQYF
TRBV5-1	TRBJ2-1	CASGTGLAGANEQFF
TRBV29-1	TRBJ2-5	CSVEGLGLRETQYF
TRBV7-9	TRBJ2-5	CASSNRDPGETQYF
TRBV18	TRBJ1-1	CASDGANTEAFF
TRBV18	TRBJ2-2	CASSVLPGTSGTLTGELFF
TRBV20-1	TRBJ1-5	CSARAGGRQPQHF
TRBV20-1	TRBJ2-1	CSARTSPSGGAGEQFF